These 11 T cell receptor beta chains share one sample of origin, sequenced in a study of regulatory T cells in long-lasting Graves disease. Time point here: persistent/refractory GD, antithyroid drugs over 5 years with positive TRAb. RNA extracted from PBMCs served as the sequencing template. Arm-PCR of CDR3 regions with iRepertoire HTBI primers generated TCR beta libraries. TCRdb reanalysed the multiplex PCR reads using MiXCR and keeps one entry per CDR3 protein. The sample includes around 510,000 distinct CDR3 sequences, less than 25% of them seen just once. Sample: peripheral blood mononuclear cells (PBMCs), taken when the disease was refractory, from a patient treated with antithyroid drugs. These receptors all stem from a female donor with Graves disease.

The chain has TRBV7-3 and TRBJ1-1; no definite D call. This CDR3 has 13 amino acids. Germline loops: CDR1 SGHTA, CDR2 FQGTGA. The V end lost 5 bases, the J end lost 4 bases, and 11 bases lay between the germline ends. CDR3 nucleotides: TGTGCCAGCAGCCCCGGCTGGGCCACTGAAGCTTTCTTT. Translation: CASSPGWATEAFF.

Many counts were recorded for this clonotype. The J gene is TRBJ1-1, the V gene TRBV11-2, with TRBD1 matching 7 bases. CDR3 length: 12 residues. CDR1 and CDR2 (germline): SGHAT, FQNNGV. Trimming removed 1 base from V and 9 bases from J; junction bases left unmatched: 2. In DNA, the CDR3 is TGTGCCAGCAGCTTAGGAGGGGGCAAAGCTTTCTTT. Translation: CASSLGGGKAFF.

The chain couples TRBV6-1 to TRBJ2-1; TRBD2 agrees at 14 bases. The CDR3 has 16 amino acids. The junction had 9 bases not matched to a gene; V was cut back by 6 bases and J by 8 bases. Germline assignment: CDR1 MNHNS and CDR2 SASEGT. CDR3 in amino acids: CASRMTSGRVLDEQFF. The CDR3 nucleotides are TGTGCCAGCAGGATGACTAGCGGGAGGGTTTTGGATGAGCAGTTCTTC.

J is TRBJ1-3 and V is TRBV12-3 or TRBV12-4, with D unresolved. This CDR3 has 16 residues. Trimming shortened V by 8 bases and J by 0 bases, and 17 bases separated the two germline ends. This chain's CDR3 is CASAPRAVYSGNTIYF. CDR3 sequence (DNA): TGTGCCAGCGCTCCCCGGGCAGTATACTCTGGAAACACCATATATTTT.

This clonotype has a handful of counts. The rearrangement uses TRBV7-6 and TRBJ2-7; possible D gene TRBD1, 6 bases. The CDR3 spans 15 residues. Germline V gene sequence: CDR1 SGHVS, CDR2 FNYEAQ. Trimming shortened V by 2 bases and J by 2 bases, and 13 bases separated the two germline ends. CDR3 DNA sequence: TGTGCCAGCAGCTTAAGTGGAGCAGGGGCCTACGAGCAGTACTTC. Translating gives CASSLSGAGAYEQYF.

This clonotype was seen ten or more times. The rearrangement links TRBV7-9 to TRBJ2-7; 7 bases map to TRBD1. CDR3 length: 13 amino acids. The junction had 3 bases not matched to a gene; V was cut back by 5 bases and J by 2 bases. The germline V gene has CDR1 SEHNR and CDR2 FQNEAQ (reference sequence). The CDR3 coding sequence is TGTGCCAGCAGCGCCGGGACAGCCTACGAGCAGTACTTC. It specifies CASSAGTAYEQYF.

In this sample, this clonotype turned up many times. DNA of the CDR3: TGTGCCAGCAGTTCTAACGACAGGGCGTATAATTCACCCCTCCACTTT. This codes for CASSSNDRAYNSPLHF. The chain has TRBV28 and TRBJ1-6; 7 nucleotides agree with TRBD1. The CDR3 is 16 amino acids. The trim removed 4 bases at V and 4 bases at J, leaving 7 bases unmatched. Germline V gives CDR1 MDHEN, CDR2 SYDVKM.

The genes are TRBV6-2 or TRBV6-3 and TRBJ1-3; unclear D gene. The length of the CDR3 is 18 residues. Per germline, CDR1 MNHEY and CDR2 SVGEGT. Trimming left V 2 bases short and J 0 bases short, with 17 bases between. The CDR3 protein is CASSYGLFDQSSGNTIYF. The CDR3, as DNA: TGTGCCAGCAGTTACGGCCTATTCGACCAGAGCTCTGGAAACACCATATATTTT.

This clonotype was detected many times. This chain connects TRBV15 to TRBJ1-2, with TRBD1 matching 7 bases. Germline assignment: CDR1 LNHNV and CDR2 YYDKDF (reference sequence). The V gene end was trimmed by 0 bases and the J gene end by 2 bases; junction bases not matched to a gene: 3. This CDR3 spans 15 amino acids. The CDR3 sequence: CATSRDLGQNYGYTF. CDR3 coding DNA: TGTGCCACCAGCAGAGACCTGGGACAGAACTATGGCTACACCTTC.

The chain combines TRBV7-9 with TRBJ2-1; 10 nucleotides align to TRBD2. The CDR3 loop spans 15 amino acids. J gave up 8 bases and V 4 bases, and 8 bases lay outside the gene matches. CDR1 and CDR2 from the germline V gene are SEHNR and FQNEAQ (reference sequence). CDR3 amino acids: CASSSYEREGDEQFF. In DNA, the CDR3 is TGTGCCAGCAGCTCGTATGAGCGGGAGGGCGATGAGCAGTTCTTC.

This clonotype was observed many times. The chain is built from TRBV28 and TRBJ1-6; TRBD1 is a possible D gene (5 bases). The CDR3 extends over 16 amino acids. CDR1 and CDR2 (germline): MDHEN, SYDVKM. With 5 bases removed from V and 7 bases from J, the gap between germline ends came to 18 bases. Here the CDR3 DNA reads TGTGCCAGCAGTGAGATTGGGACGTGGGGCAATTCACCCCTCCACTTT. Its translation: CASSEIGTWGNSPLHF.